This T cell receptor beta chain was captured in a study of T cell responses to AZD1222 COVID-19 vaccine. Data came from immunoSEQ multiplex PCR; TCRdb stores just in-frame clones and leaves some out. Among 150,000 to 200,000 clones listed, 88% were seen once. The CDR3 length is 17 residues. Deletions cut 0 bases from V and 1 base from J, with 13 bases between. The germline gives CDR1 LGHDT, CDR2 YNNKEL (reference sequence). V gene TRBV3-1 (or the pseudogene TRBV3-2) combines with J gene TRBJ2-1; a possible D gene is TRBD1 (6 bases). The source of this sequence is an adult in good health. The material was peripheral blood, obtained on day 0 of AZD1222 vaccination. DNA for the CDR3: TGTGCCAGCAGCCAAGAGGCGGGCAGGGGTTCCTACAATGAGCAGTTCTTC. It specifies CASSQEAGRGSYNEQFF.